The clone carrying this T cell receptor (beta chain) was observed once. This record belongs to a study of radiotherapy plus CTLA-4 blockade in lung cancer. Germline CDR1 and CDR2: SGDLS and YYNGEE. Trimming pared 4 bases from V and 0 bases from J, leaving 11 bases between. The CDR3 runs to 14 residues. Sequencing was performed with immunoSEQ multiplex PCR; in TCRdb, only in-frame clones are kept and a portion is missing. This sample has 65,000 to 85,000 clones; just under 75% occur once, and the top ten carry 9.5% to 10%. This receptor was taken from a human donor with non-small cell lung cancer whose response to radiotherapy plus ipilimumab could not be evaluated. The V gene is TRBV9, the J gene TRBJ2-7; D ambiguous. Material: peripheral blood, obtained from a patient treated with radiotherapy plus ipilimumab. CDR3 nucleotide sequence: TGTGCCAGCAGCATTCCAGCGACCTCCTACGAGCAGTACTTC. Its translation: CASSIPATSYEQYF.